A single sample gave rise to the 9 T cell receptor beta chains below, sequenced in a study of T cell responses to AZD1222 COVID-19 vaccine. The table came from immunoSEQ multiplex PCR; TCRdb's copy has only in-frame clones and leaves some out. The profile shows about 170,000 clones, roughly nine tenths of them singletons. This specimen was peripheral blood, taken on day 0 of AZD1222 vaccination. These receptors originate from an adult in good health.

The genes are TRBV7-3 and TRBJ1-2; tentatively, D is TRBD1 (5 bases). V lost 2 bases and J 7 bases, leaving 11 bases between the germline ends. This CDR3 contains 13 residues. Germline V gene data show CDR1 as SGHTA and CDR2 as FQGTGA. CDR3 bases: TGTGCCAGCAGCTTACAGGGTTTTGCTGGCTACACCTTC. It translates to CASSLQGFAGYTF.

This chain joins TRBV30 and TRBJ2-7, with D possibly being TRBD2 (7 bases). This CDR3 is 14 amino acids long. V was pared by 2 bases and J by 1 base, with 12 bases between. The germline CDR1 and CDR2 sequences are GTSNPN and SVGIG (reference sequence). This chain's CDR3 is CAWSRGGGSYEQYF. The CDR3 nucleotides read TGTGCCTGGAGTAGGGGGGGAGGATCCTACGAGCAGTACTTC.

The count of this clone is one. The rearrangement joins TRBV6-2 or TRBV6-3 to TRBJ1-5, with 7 bases fitting TRBD1. Losses at the gene ends were 2 bases for V and 5 bases for J; bases not matched to a gene: 9. Germline-derived CDR1 and CDR2 are MNHEY and SVGEGT. This CDR3 region has 16 residues. CDR3 in DNA: TGTGCCAGCAGTTACAACAGGGGAAAGATAGATCAGCCCCAGCATTTT. This codes for CASSYNRGKIDQPQHF.

This chain uses TRBV9 with TRBJ1-3, with D uncertain. This CDR3 is built from 16 residues. CDR1 is SGDLS, CDR2 YYNGEE, per germline. The V and J ends lost 0 bases and 3 bases respectively, with 13 bases between them. In DNA form, the CDR3 reads TGTGCCAGCAGCGTAGCTCCCCACGGATTTGGAAACACCATATATTTT. Translation gives CASSVAPHGFGNTIYF.

This clone has just one count. This chain links TRBV28 with TRBJ1-2; D is ambiguous. CDR3 size: 13 residues. Germline V gives CDR1 MDHEN, CDR2 SYDVKM. V was pared by 3 bases and J by 2 bases, with 7 bases between. This chain's CDR3 is CASSLGTNYGYTF. CDR3 bases: TGTGCCAGCAGTTTGGGTACCAACTATGGCTACACCTTC.

V and J are TRBV3-1 (or the pseudogene TRBV3-2) and TRBJ2-5; 8 bases match TRBD2. This CDR3 is built from 17 residues. Per germline, CDR1 LGHDT and CDR2 YNNKEL (reference sequence). The junction had 13 bases not matched to a gene; V was cut back by 2 bases and J by 5 bases. The CDR3, as DNA: TGTGCCAGCAGCCAATTAAGCGGAGCGGGAGATTATGAGACCCAGTACTTC. Its translation: CASSQLSGAGDYETQYF.

The chain employs TRBV18 and TRBJ2-7; weak D call: TRBD1 (6 bases). The CDR3 consists of 14 residues. Germline values: CDR1 KGHSH, CDR2 LQKENI. The V end was cut by 2 bases, the J end by 0 bases, with 8 bases between. The CDR3 DNA is TGTGCCAGCTCACCAGGGGGCGCCTCCTACGAGCAGTACTTC. It yields the protein CASSPGGASYEQYF. The full variable domain, rest sourced from reference TRBV18 and TRBJ2-7, is NAGVMQNPRHLVRRRGQEARLRCSPMKGHSHVYWYRQLPEEGLKFMVYLQKENIIDESGMPKERFSAEFPKEGPSILRIQQVVRGDSAAYFCASSPGGASYEQYFGPGTRLTVT.

CDR3 nucleotide sequence: TGTGCCAGCAGTTTGCCCGGGTCGGCTGGGGCCAACGTCCTGACTTTC. Its translation: CASSLPGSAGANVLTF. This chain connects TRBV28 to TRBJ2-6; no definite D call. The CDR3 is 16 residues long. CDR1 and CDR2 from the germline V gene are MDHEN and SYDVKM. Trimming shortened V by 3 bases and J by 2 bases, and 11 bases separated the two germline ends. The full variable domain, completed using reference TRBV28 and TRBJ2-6, is DVKVTQSSRYLVKRTGEKVFLECVQDMDHENMFWYRQDPGLGLRLIYFSYDVKMKEKGDIPEGYSVSREKKERFSLILESASTNQTSMYLCASSLPGSAGANVLTFGAGSRLTVL.

This clone appeared once. The chain couples TRBV28 to TRBJ2-6; TRBD1 matches 7 bases. Trimming took 6 bases from V and 1 from J; bases not matched to a gene: 3. CDR1 MDHEN and CDR2 SYDVKM come from the germline V gene. The CDR3 is 15 residues long. The DNA for the CDR3 is TGTGCCAGCAGAGGGGGCGCATCTGGGGCCAACGTCCTGACTTTC. This encodes CASRGGASGANVLTF. Full variable domain (rest looked up from reference TRBV28 and TRBJ2-6): DVKVTQSSRYLVKRTGEKVFLECVQDMDHENMFWYRQDPGLGLRLIYFSYDVKMKEKGDIPEGYSVSREKKERFSLILESASTNQTSMYLCASRGGASGANVLTFGAGSRLTVL.